These 28 T cell receptor beta chains share one sample of origin, sequenced in a study of cytomegalovirus exposure and HLA in healthy donors. Primers: 60 Vbeta forward and 13 Jbeta reverse. The data were produced by immunoSEQ multiplex PCR, yet TCRdb's version contains in-frame clones alone and is incomplete. Here the sample spans roughly 130,000 clones, roughly 68% being singletons. Input material: PBMCs. These receptors were obtained from a woman in her fifties or sixties in good health and CMV-seropositive.

The rearrangement links TRBV7-2 to TRBJ2-1; 8 nucleotides agree with TRBD2. V was clipped by 6 bases and J by 6 bases; unmatched bases: 10. Per germline, CDR1 SGHTA and CDR2 FQGNSA. This CDR3 is built from 15 residues. The CDR3: CASRFGGGGPNEQFF. The CDR3 DNA sequence: TGTGCCAGCAGGTTTGGGGGCGGGGGGCCCAATGAGCAGTTCTTC. The full variable domain, in which reference TRBV7-2 and TRBJ2-1 provide the parts outside the CDR3, is GAGVSQSPSNKVTEKGKDVELRCDPISGHTALYWYRQSLGQGLEFLIYFQGNSAPDKSGLPSDRFSAERTGGSVSTLTIQRTQQEDSAVYLCASRFGGGGPNEQFFGPGTRLTVL.

This clone was found once. The CDR3 reads CASSFTGVGEQYF. For the CDR3, the DNA is TGTGCCAGCAGTTTCACAGGGGTGGGCGAGCAGTACTTC. The V gene is TRBV27, the J gene TRBJ2-7; 7 positions agree with TRBD1. The CDR3 contains 13 residues. The ends lost 3 bases at V and 6 bases at J; junction bases unmatched: 5. The germline CDR1 and CDR2 sequences are MNHEY and SMNVEV (reference sequence).

The chain links TRBV29-1 to TRBJ1-5, with D tentatively TRBD1 (6 bases). The germline V and J ends were trimmed by 6 bases and 3 bases, with 9 bases remaining between them. CDR3 length: 12 residues. Looked up from germline, CDR1 is SQVTM and CDR2 is ANQGSEA. The CDR3 is CSVGDNNQPQHF. The DNA of the CDR3 is TGCAGCGTGGGGGACAACAATCAGCCCCAGCATTTT. The variable domain in full, with the rest retrieved from reference TRBV29-1 and TRBJ1-5, is SAVISQKPSRDICQRGTSLTIQCQVDSQVTMMFWYRQQPGQSLTLIATANQGSEATYESGFVIDKFPISRPNLTFSTLTVSNMSPEDSSIYLCSVGDNNQPQHFGDGTRLSIL.

V usage is TRBV5-1 and J usage is TRBJ2-3; the D is unclear. Germline lookup yields CDR1 SGHRS and CDR2 YFSETQ. Trimming took off 4 bases at V and 3 bases at J, with 12 bases between the two ends. CDR3 length equals 14 residues. CDR3 loop: CASSPRVATDTQYF. The CDR3 DNA reads TGCGCCAGCAGCCCCCGGGTAGCAACAGATACGCAGTATTTT.

This clone was found once. The chain joins TRBV7-9 to TRBJ2-7, with 8 nucleotides matching TRBD1. V lost 11 bases to trimming and J lost 3 bases; unmatched junction nucleotides: 9. The CDR3 is made up of 13 amino acids. The germline CDR1 and CDR2 sequences are SEHNR and FQNEAQ (reference sequence). This chain's CDR3 is CAGREDRDYEQYF. In nucleotides, the CDR3 is TGTGCCGGAAGAGAGGACAGGGACTACGAGCAGTACTTC.

The V call is TRBV6-5, the J call TRBJ2-1; D is perhaps TRBD2 (6 bases). There are 11 residues in the CDR3. Germline V lookup: CDR1 MNHEY, CDR2 SVGAGI. V lost 10 bases to trimming and J lost 8 bases, with 12 bases between them. The CDR3 reads CATSGLHEQFF. As DNA, the CDR3 is TGTGCCACCTCGGGACTGCATGAGCAGTTCTTC.

The chain combines TRBV4-1 with TRBJ1-2; 10 positions agree with TRBD1. J gave up 5 bases and V 5 bases, and 8 bases lay outside the gene matches. The length of the CDR3 is 15 residues. CDR1 is MGHRA and CDR2 is YSYEKL in the germline V gene. CDR3 in DNA: TGCGCCAGCAGCTCCCCGACAGGGGGCGCTTATGGCTACACCTTC. Amino acids: CASSSPTGGAYGYTF.

The rearrangement joins TRBV29-1 to TRBJ1-1, with 8 bases that match TRBD1. This CDR3 has 10 amino acids. Germline CDR1 reads SQVTM; CDR2 reads ANQGSEA. V was pared by 6 bases and J by 12 bases, with 6 bases of the junction left unmatched. The CDR3 DNA sequence: TGCAGCGTCTTGGACAGGGTAACTTTCTTT. As protein: CSVLDRVTFF.

The CDR3 sequence is CASSEAPAGWIRHGYTF. CDR3 in DNA: TGTGCCAGCAGTGAAGCCCCTGCGGGTTGGATAAGACATGGCTACACCTTC. The rearrangement links TRBV6-1 to TRBJ1-2; no reliable D call. CDR1 and CDR2 (germline): MNHNS, SASEGT. V was clipped by 0 bases and J by 6 bases, with 20 bases between them. This CDR3 is built from 17 residues.

V and J are TRBV10-2 and TRBJ2-7, with 7 bases that match TRBD1. V was clipped by 5 bases and J by 2 bases; unmatched bases: 3. The CDR3 spans 13 residues. Germline CDR1 is WSHSY and CDR2 is SAAADI. This CDR3 is CASSPGQTYEQYF. CDR3 DNA: TGCGCCAGCAGTCCGGGACAGACCTACGAGCAGTACTTC.

The genes are TRBV5-1 and TRBJ2-7; D possibly corresponds to TRBD1 (7 bases). The CDR3 contains 15 residues. CDR1 is SGHRS, CDR2 YFSETQ, per germline. V gave up 1 base and J gave up 5 bases, with 16 bases separating them. Written as DNA, the CDR3 is TGCGCCAGCAGCTTGCAGGGACCCAGGGGGGACGAGCAGTACTTC. The encoded protein is CASSLQGPRGDEQYF.

The chain joins TRBV6-5 to TRBJ1-1, with D possibly TRBD1 on 5 matching bases. V lost 6 bases to trimming and J lost 0 bases, with 14 bases between them. Germline CDR1 reads MNHEY; CDR2 reads SVGAGI. This CDR3 contains 15 residues. The CDR3 sequence: CASRLGAGMNTEAFF. Written as DNA, the CDR3 is TGTGCCAGCAGGTTAGGGGCAGGGATGAACACTGAAGCTTTCTTT.

This chain connects TRBV14 to TRBJ1-5; maybe TRBD1 (6 bases). The V end lost 3 bases, the J end lost 0 bases, and 21 bases lay between the germline ends. Germline-derived CDR1 and CDR2 are SGHDN and FVKESK. The CDR3 contains 19 residues. DNA for the CDR3: TGTGCCAGCAGCCAGACTCACCGGGGGGCCATTTATAGCAATCAGCCCCAGCATTTT. Its protein is CASSQTHRGAIYSNQPQHF.

The chain uses TRBV28 and TRBJ1-1; D is possibly TRBD1 (5 bases). The CDR3 loop spans 12 amino acids. Trimming took 10 bases from V and 8 from J, leaving 17 bases between them. Germline-derived CDR1 and CDR2 are MDHEN and SYDVKM. CDR3 sequence: CATWDLGGEAFF. As DNA, the CDR3 is TGTGCCACCTGGGACCTCGGGGGGGAAGCTTTCTTT.

The V gene is TRBV6-6, the J gene TRBJ2-5; 9 nucleotides agree with TRBD1. Per germline, CDR1 MNHNY and CDR2 SVGAGI (reference sequence). V was clipped by 5 bases and J by 4 bases; unmatched bases: 8. CDR3 length: 15 amino acids. The CDR3 nucleotides read TGTGCCAGCAGTCCCTCCCAGACAGGGGGAGAGACCCAGTACTTC. Translated: CASSPSQTGGETQYF.

The chain is built from TRBV10-3 and TRBJ2-7, with D maybe TRBD1 (5 bases). The V end was cut by 4 bases, the J end by 3 bases, with 7 bases between. Germline V gene sequence: CDR1 ENHRY, CDR2 SYGVKD. This CDR3 contains 12 residues. CDR3 DNA: TGTGCCATCAGTGTTGACAGCTACGAGCAGTACTTC. It is translated as CAISVDSYEQYF.

The rearrangement uses TRBV29-1 and TRBJ2-5; 7 positions agree with TRBD2. The ends lost 7 bases at V and 7 bases at J; junction bases unmatched: 9. Germline V gene sequence: CDR1 SQVTM, CDR2 ANQGSEA. This CDR3 spans 12 amino acids. CDR3 DNA sequence: TGCAGCGGACTAGCCCGGGGAGGGACCCAGTACTTC. It yields the protein CSGLARGGTQYF.

A note on this clone: A read error may account for a junction end that differs from germline. V usage is TRBV7-9 and J usage is TRBJ2-7; weak D call: TRBD2 (5 bases). Per the germline V gene, CDR1 is SEHNR and CDR2 is FQNEAQ (reference sequence). CDR3 length: 19 amino acids. The CDR3 nucleotides are TGTTCCAGCAGCACACCTTTCTCGTGGGTTGAGACGGGATCCTACGAGCAGTACTTC. This encodes CSSSTPFSWVETGSYEQYF.

This sequence joins TRBV5-1 and TRBJ2-7, with TRBD2 matching over 9 bases. CDR1 and CDR2 (germline): SGHRS, YFSETQ. CDR3 length equals 14 residues. The ends lost 4 bases at V and 4 bases at J; junction bases unmatched: 6. CDR3 in amino acids: CASSQGLADYEQYF. Written as DNA, the CDR3 is TGCGCCAGCAGCCAGGGACTAGCTGATTACGAGCAGTACTTC. Drawing the rest from reference TRBV5-1 and TRBJ2-7, the complete variable domain is KAGVTQTPRYLIKTRGQQVTLSCSPISGHRSVSWYQQTPGQGLQFLFEYFSETQRNKGNFPGRFSGRQFSNSRSEMNVSTLELGDSALYLCASSQGLADYEQYFGPGTRLTVT.

The chain combines TRBV6-5 with TRBJ1-2, with TRBD1 matching over 8 bases. This CDR3 is built from 16 residues. With 3 bases clipped from V and 8 bases from J, the junction kept 14 bases outside the gene matches. Per the germline V gene, CDR1 is MNHEY and CDR2 is SVGAGI. The CDR3 here is CASSYGQGLPPRGYTF. The CDR3 region has the DNA TGTGCCAGCAGTTATGGACAGGGATTGCCTCCGAGGGGCTACACCTTC.

This clone was seen once. The genes are TRBV29-1 and TRBJ2-6, with TRBD1 identical over 7 bases. The CDR3 has 16 amino acids. V shed 4 bases and J 0 bases; nucleotides not matched to a gene: 6. CDR1 and CDR2 (germline): SQVTM, ANQGSEA. The CDR3 DNA reads as TGCAGCGTTGGGGACAGCCCTCTCTCTGGGGCCAACGTCCTGACTTTC. Amino acid sequence: CSVGDSPLSGANVLTF. Combining the CDR3 with reference TRBV29-1 and TRBJ2-6 gives the whole variable domain SAVISQKPSRDICQRGTSLTIQCQVDSQVTMMFWYRQQPGQSLTLIATANQGSEATYESGFVIDKFPISRPNLTFSTLTVSNMSPEDSSIYLCSVGDSPLSGANVLTFGAGSRLTVL.

The chain joins TRBV9 to TRBJ2-5; D is undetermined. With 3 bases removed from V and 7 bases from J, the gap between germline ends came to 13 bases. Germline CDR1 is SGDLS and CDR2 is YYNGEE. This CDR3 has 13 residues. In DNA, the CDR3 is TGTGCCAGCAGCGGATGGAACTCGGGGACCCAGTACTTC. Its translation is CASSGWNSGTQYF.

CDR3 nucleotides: TGTGCCAGCAGTCGTAGGGCAGGGTTGACTGAAGCTTTCTTT. Amino acids: CASSRRAGLTEAFF. The chain recombines TRBV13 with TRBJ1-1, with D perhaps TRBD1 (5 bases). Germline CDR1 PRHDT, CDR2 FYEKMQ (reference sequence). Trimming pared 6 bases from V and 5 bases from J, leaving 16 bases between. The CDR3 has 14 residues.

This clone was detected a few times. This chain links TRBV19 with TRBJ1-6, with D possibly matching TRBD1 (5 bases). Trimming left V 5 bases short and J 7 bases short, with 18 bases between. The CDR3 runs 16 residues. CDR1 is LNHDA and CDR2 is SQIVND in the germline V gene (reference sequence). The CDR3 reads CASSGGRAGRNSPLHF. The CDR3 DNA reads TGTGCCAGTAGTGGGGGAAGGGCAGGGAGGAATTCACCCCTCCACTTT.

The chain carries TRBV10-3 and TRBJ2-1, with 10 bases fitting TRBD1. The CDR3 loop spans 14 amino acids. The ends lost 6 bases at V and 9 bases at J; junction bases unmatched: 8. Germline V CDR1 and CDR2: ENHRY, SYGVKD. CDR3 sequence: CAIRIGTGESEQFF. The CDR3 DNA follows: TGTGCCATCAGAATCGGGACAGGGGAAAGTGAGCAGTTCTTC.

About this clone itself: The junction departs from the called germline gene at one end, perhaps through a read error. The V gene is TRBV30, the J gene TRBJ2-3; weak D call: TRBD2 (6 bases). Germline V gene sequence: CDR1 GTSNPN, CDR2 SVGIG (reference sequence). This CDR3 contains 13 residues. This chain's CDR3 is CAWSEGSGDSQYF. CDR3 bases: TGTGCCTGGAGTGAGGGTAGCGGAGATTCGCAGTATTTT.

This clone was counted between two and nine times. Other DNA sequences from this sample encode an identical CDR3 as well. The chain joins TRBV5-4 to TRBJ1-1; tentatively, D is TRBD1 (5 bases). Germline CDR1 SGHNT, CDR2 YYREEE (reference sequence). With 1 base removed from V and 4 bases from J, the gap between germline ends came to 5 bases. The CDR3 runs 12 residues. CDR3 in amino acids: CASSLQGTEAFF. In DNA form, the CDR3 reads TGTGCCAGCAGCTTGCAGGGCACTGAAGCTTTCTTT.

The V call is TRBV14, the J call TRBJ1-3, with 8 bases that match TRBD1. V was pared by 4 bases and J by 4 bases, with 6 bases of the junction left unmatched. Looked up from germline, CDR1 is SGHDN and CDR2 is FVKESK. The CDR3 totals 15 residues. CDR3 coding DNA: TGTGCCAGCAGCCCGGGACAGGTAGCCGGAAACACCATATATTTT. It encodes CASSPGQVAGNTIYF.